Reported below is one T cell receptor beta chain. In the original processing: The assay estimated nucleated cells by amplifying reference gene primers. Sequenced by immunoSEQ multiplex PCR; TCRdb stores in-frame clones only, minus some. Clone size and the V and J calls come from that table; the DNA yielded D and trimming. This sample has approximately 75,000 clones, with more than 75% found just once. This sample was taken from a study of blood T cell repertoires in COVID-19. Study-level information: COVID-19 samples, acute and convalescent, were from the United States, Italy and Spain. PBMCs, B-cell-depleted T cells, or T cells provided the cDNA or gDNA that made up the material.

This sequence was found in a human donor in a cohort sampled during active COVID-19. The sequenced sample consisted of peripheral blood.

CDR3 sequence: CASSADRVAFF. CDR3 DNA: TGTGCCAGCAGTGCCGACAGGGTCGCTTTCTTT. The rearrangement links TRBV6-4 to TRBJ1-1; 7 bases agree with TRBD1. V lost 4 bases, J lost 11 bases, and 4 bases stayed unmatched. CDR1 MRHNA and CDR2 SNTAGT come from the germline V gene. The CDR3 is 11 amino acids.